A single sample gave rise to the 9 T cell receptor beta chains below, sequenced in a study of cytomegalovirus exposure and HLA in healthy donors. Primers for the PCR totalled 60 Vbeta and 13 Jbeta. The method was immunoSEQ multiplex PCR; TCRdb's version includes in-frame clones alone and lacks a portion of them. The data contain about 59,000 clones, about 69% of them singletons. What was sequenced was PBMCs. The receptors here all came from a man aged 25-45 years in good health and CMV-seropositive.

V and J are TRBV9 and TRBJ2-5; no clear D gene. Looked up from germline, CDR1 is SGDLS and CDR2 is YYNGEE. The CDR3 extends over 14 amino acids. V was cut by 0 bases and J by 4 bases, with 10 bases left in between. The CDR3 here is CASSVASTSETQYF. The CDR3 DNA is TGTGCCAGCAGCGTAGCGTCTACGTCAGAGACCCAGTACTTC.

This chain uses TRBV30 with TRBJ1-6, with 7 bases that match TRBD1. The V gene end was trimmed by 2 bases and the J gene end by 8 bases; junction bases not matched to a gene: 12. This CDR3 is 16 amino acids long. Germline CDR1 GTSNPN, CDR2 SVGIG (reference sequence). The CDR3 protein is CAWSPTPGTAHSPLHF. The CDR3 DNA follows: TGTGCCTGGAGTCCTACCCCCGGGACAGCACATTCACCCCTCCACTTT.

This chain links TRBV9 with TRBJ2-1; a weak D match, TRBD2 (5 bases). The CDR3 is made up of 14 amino acids. The V and J ends lost 3 bases and 2 bases respectively, with 9 bases between them. The germline gives CDR1 SGDLS, CDR2 YYNGEE. The CDR3 coding sequence is TGTGCCAGCAGCGATACCGGGGCCTACAATGAGCAGTTCTTC. This gives the protein CASSDTGAYNEQFF.

The V call is TRBV27, the J call TRBJ2-3, with a weak D call TRBD1 (7 bases). Germline CDR1 MNHEY, CDR2 SMNVEV (reference sequence). The CDR3 spans 16 residues. V was pared by 5 bases and J by 4 bases, with 19 bases between. CDR3 nucleotide sequence: TGTGCCAGCAGTCCCCTACAGGGGAGGCCGGCAGATACGCAGTATTTT. Amino acid sequence: CASSPLQGRPADTQYF.

The chain recombines TRBV7-8 with TRBJ1-2; 8 bases fit TRBD1. V was pared by 4 bases and J by 8 bases, with 9 bases of the junction left unmatched. The CDR3 is 14 amino acids. Germline lookup yields CDR1 SGHVS and CDR2 FQNEAQ. The CDR3 is CASSSSGQARGYTF. CDR3 DNA: TGTGCCAGCAGCTCGTCGGGACAGGCACGGGGCTACACCTTC.

The rearrangement uses TRBV11-3 and TRBJ2-5; D perhaps matches TRBD1 (5 bases). The CDR3 runs to 13 residues. Trimming stripped 3 bases from V and 5 bases from J, with 10 bases between. The germline V gene has CDR1 SGHNT and CDR2 YENEEA. This CDR3 is CASSFQGGETQYF. The CDR3 bases are TGTGCCAGCAGCTTTCAGGGTGGGGAGACCCAGTACTTC.

Note on this clone: At one end the junction does not follow the germline gene, possibly because of a read error. The rearrangement joins TRBV7-9 to TRBJ2-5; 10 nucleotides match TRBD2. The CDR3 sequence is 15 residues long. CDR1 is SEHNR, CDR2 FQNEAQ, per germline (reference sequence). The CDR3: CASSLEPSGGPGFHF. The CDR3, as DNA: TGTGCCAGCAGCTTAGAACCTAGCGGGGGTCCTGGGTTCCACTTC.

The rearrangement joins TRBV5-1 to TRBJ2-3, with 10 bases aligning to TRBD2. From germline, CDR1 is SGHRS and CDR2 YFSETQ. V trimming: 3 bases; J trimming: 6 bases; junction bases outside the gene matches: 7. This CDR3 contains 15 residues. The CDR3 DNA sequence: TGCGCCAGCAGCTCCGCACTAGCGGGGTCGGATACGCAGTATTTT. Protein: CASSSALAGSDTQYF.

The V and J genes are TRBV9 and TRBJ1-2, with TRBD1 as a possible D gene (5 bases). The CDR3 length is 12 residues. The germline V gene has CDR1 SGDLS and CDR2 YYNGEE. V shed 3 bases and J shed 8 bases, with 11 bases lying between them. The CDR3 loop is CASSGGHEGYTF. The CDR3 bases are TGTGCCAGCAGCGGAGGACACGAGGGCTACACCTTC. The full variable domain, rest sourced from reference TRBV9 and TRBJ1-2, is DSGVTQTPKHLITATGQRVTLRCSPRSGDLSVYWYQQSLDQGLQFLIQYYNGEERAKGNILERFSAQQFPDLHSELNLSSLELGDSALYFCASSGGHEGYTFGSGTRLTVV.